This T cell receptor (beta chain) stems from a study of T-cell reconstitution after alpha-beta-depleted transplantation in children. TCRbeta library preparation incorporated unique molecular identifiers. Via MiXCR, TCRdb re-called the PCR reads, giving one row per CDR3 protein. The repertoire holds just over 950,000 distinct CDR3 sequences, roughly 29% seen once, with about 28% in the top ten. General study results and limits: In some patients, recipient T cells and intrathymic progenitors surviving conditioning explained high day-60 diversity. It was newly produced T cells that mostly accounted for T-cell counts and diversity one year after transplant.

Note on this clonotype: Antigen specificity is unknown.

The starting material was PBMCs, mostly from graft donor cells, obtained 360 days after TCRalphabeta/CD19-depleted stem cell transplant. The sequence was obtained from a boy younger than two who had a stem cell transplant for SCID, so the T cells may come from the graft donor.

CDR3 in DNA: TGTGCCAGCAGCCAGATAAGCGGGCCAATGAACACTGAAGCTTTCTTT. Translation: CASSQISGPMNTEAFF. The chain joins TRBV4-2 to TRBJ1-1; D gene unclear. The V end lost 3 bases, the J end lost 0 bases, and 14 bases lay between the germline ends. Per the germline V gene, CDR1 is LGHNA and CDR2 is YNFKEQ. There are 16 residues in the CDR3.